This TCR beta chain was obtained from a study of T-cell reconstitution after alpha-beta-depleted transplantation in children. Germline CDR1 reads SGHRS; CDR2 reads YFSETQ. This CDR3 comprises 14 residues. Between the trimmed V and J ends, which lost 4 bases and 2 bases, there was a span of 10 bases. This clonotype showed up just a few times. Unique molecular identifiers were built into the TCRbeta library. TCRdb re-called the PCR reads with MiXCR, one entry per CDR3 protein. The sample holds 490,000 or so distinct CDR3 sequences; about 10% are singletons and the top ten take 2% to 2.5%. The sequencing here drew on PBMCs, taken before TCRalphabeta/CD19-depleted stem cell transplant. This sequence originates from a child aged 2 to 10 with inherited bone marrow failure, due to receive a stem cell transplant. The chain has TRBV5-1 and TRBJ2-1, with D perhaps TRBD1 or TRBD2 (6 bases each). CDR3: CASSPGATYNEQFF. The CDR3 coding sequence is TGCGCCAGCAGCCCGGGGGCTACCTACAATGAGCAGTTCTTC.